This T cell receptor (beta chain) was observed in a study of blood T cell repertoires in COVID-19. Recovery among Cohort 3 donors was established by two negative PCRs, clearance, or symptom resolution. Produced via immunoSEQ multiplex PCR; TCRdb's table is partial and in-frame only. The sample has over 300,000 clones; approximately 85% are singletons. This clone was recorded once. Trimming cost V 1 base and J 0 bases, with 10 bases left between them. The CDR3 runs to 15 residues. In germline, CDR1 is MNHNS, CDR2 SASEGT. Sequencing used PBMCs or T cells enriched from blood (not recorded which). The TCR was taken from a man in his thirties or forties who had recovered from COVID-19. V gene TRBV6-1 combines with J gene TRBJ2-7; weak D call: TRBD1 (6 bases). In nucleotides, the CDR3 is TGTGCCAGCAGTGAAGAACAGGGAAGCTCCTACGAGCAGTACTTC. Encoded protein: CASSEEQGSSYEQYF.